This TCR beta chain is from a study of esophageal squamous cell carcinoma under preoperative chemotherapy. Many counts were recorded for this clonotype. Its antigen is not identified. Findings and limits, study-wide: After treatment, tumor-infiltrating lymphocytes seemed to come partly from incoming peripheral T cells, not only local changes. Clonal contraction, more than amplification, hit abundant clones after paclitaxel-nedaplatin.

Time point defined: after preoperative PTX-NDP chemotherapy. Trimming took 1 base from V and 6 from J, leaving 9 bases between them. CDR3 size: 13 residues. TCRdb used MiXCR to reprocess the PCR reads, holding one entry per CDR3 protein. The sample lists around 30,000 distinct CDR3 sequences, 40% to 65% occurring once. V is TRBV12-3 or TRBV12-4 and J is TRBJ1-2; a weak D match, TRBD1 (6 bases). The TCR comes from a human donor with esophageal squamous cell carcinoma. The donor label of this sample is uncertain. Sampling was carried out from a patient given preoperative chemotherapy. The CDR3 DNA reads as TGTGCCAGCAGTTTAGGGACAGCCGATGGCTACACCTTC. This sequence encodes CASSLGTADGYTF.